This is a list of T cell receptor beta chains from one sample in a study of technical replicates of blood from a handful of donors. Clones were read by immunoSEQ multiplex PCR, and TCRdb kept only the in-frame ones, dropping some. The repertoire includes tens of thousands of clones, 90% of them detected once, and approximately 5% sits in the top ten. Sequencing input: PBMCs. Receptors were obtained from a human donor in good health. Some clones in this sample may be carry-over from other donors' samples. The CDR3 runs from the conserved cysteine through the conserved F or W. The order of the fields is D gene, clone size, J gene, V gene, CDR3 DNA, CDR3 protein. The D gene is left open where the match is weak. The size entry is marked missing in some rows and otherwise reads once, few, many or a size class.

>-|-|TRBJ2-1|TRBV30
TGTGCCTGGAGTCCCGACGGGACTGGGTCGAATGAGCAGTTCTTC
CAWSPDGTGSNEQFF
>-|few|TRBJ1-3|TRBV7-6
TGTGCCAGCAGTAACAGGGCTGGAAACACCATATATTTT
CASSNRAGNTIYF
>-|-|TRBJ2-1|TRBV27
TGTGCCAGCAGTTTCCGGGAGTCCTACAATGAGCAGTTCTTC
CASSFRESYNEQFF
>-|-|TRBJ2-5|TRBV9
TGTGCCAGCAGCCCGTTGGGGGAGGATTTAGAGACCCAGTACTTC
CASSPLGEDLETQYF
>TRBD1|-|TRBJ2-1|TRBV2
TGTGCCAGCAGAGGGACAGGGAGCAACAATGAGCAGTTCTTC
CASRGTGSNNEQFF
>-|-|TRBJ2-5|TRBV11-1
TGTGCCAGCAGCCCATCAGGGGGGACAGAGACCCAGTACTTC
CASSPSGGTETQYF
>TRBD1|-|TRBJ2-1|TRBV9
TGTGCCAGCAGCCCATGGACAGGGGGCAGGAATGAGCAGTTCTTC
CASSPWTGGRNEQFF
>TRBD1|once|TRBJ1-2|TRBV12-5
TGTGCTAGTGGTTTTATCTTGACAGGGGAGGACTATGGCTACACCTTC
CASGFILTGEDYGYTF
>-|-|TRBJ2-1|TRBV21-1
TGTGCCAGCAGCCTACCGGGTAGCGGGAGCGAAGAGTCCTACAATGAGCAGTTCTTC
CASSLPGSGSEESYNEQFF
>-|-|TRBJ2-2|TRBV2
TGTGCCAGCAGTGCCAGGGCGAACACCGGGGAGCTGTTTTTT
CASSARANTGELFF
>-|-|TRBJ1-6|TRBV7-9
TGTGCCAGCAGCTTAGACCAGGGGAATTCACCCCTCCACTTT
CASSLDQGNSPLHF
>-|-|TRBJ1-1|TRBV5-1
TGCGCCAGCAGCTTGGAAGGTACAGGGAACACTGAAGCTTTCTTT
CASSLEGTGNTEAFF
>-|-|TRBJ1-2|TRBV19
TGTGCCAGTAGTATAAGCATCGCGACAGGTGGGATCCCTGGCTACACCTTC
CASSISIATGGIPGYTF
>TRBD1|-|TRBJ1-1|TRBV18
TGTGCCAGCTCACCAGACAGGGGGACTGAAGCTTTCTTT
CASSPDRGTEAFF
>TRBD1|-|TRBJ1-6|TRBV5-5
TGTGCCAGCAACGCCCTCGGGACAGGGAATTCACCCCTCCACTTT
CASNALGTGNSPLHF
>TRBD1|-|TRBJ1-2|TRBV6-1
TGTGCCAGCAGTGTCCGGGACAGATACTATGGCTACACCTTC
CASSVRDRYYGYTF
>-|once|TRBJ2-1|TRBV5-4
TGTGCCAGCAGCATCACCGGTAGCGGAAGCTCCTACAATGAGCAGTTCTTC
CASSITGSGSSYNEQFF
>-|-|TRBJ1-4|TRBV7-9
TGTGCCAGCGCGGGTCGTCTGGGTGAAAAACTGTTTTTT
CASAGRLGEKLFF
>-|-|TRBJ1-2|TRBV30
TGTGCCTGGTCTCAACAGGTTAACTATGGCTACACCTTC
CAWSQQVNYGYTF
>-|once|TRBJ1-2|TRBV11-2
TGTGCCAGCAGCATATCCCAGGGGAACTATGGCTACACCTTC
CASSISQGNYGYTF
>TRBD1|-|TRBJ1-1|TRBV10-3
TGTGCCATTAACAGGGGAAAGAACACTGAAGCTTTCTTT
CAINRGKNTEAFF
>-|-|TRBJ1-1|TRBV15
TGTGCCACCAGCAAACCGGGACAGAACACTGAAGCTTTCTTT
CATSKPGQNTEAFF
>-|once|TRBJ2-7|TRBV7-6
TGTGCCAGCAGCTTAGCGGCTAGCGCGTACGAGCAGTACTTC
CASSLAASAYEQYF
>TRBD2|-|TRBJ2-3|TRBV29-1
TGCAGCGACGGGGGGGTAGGCACAGATACGCAGTATTTT
CSDGGVGTDTQYF
>-|-|TRBJ1-3|TRBV5-1
TGCGCCAGCAGCGTGGGAGATGGAAACACCATATATTTT
CASSVGDGNTIYF
>-|once|TRBJ1-5|TRBV7-6
TGTGCCAGCAGCTTAGAGTCGGGGGAGGGTAGTCAGCCCCAGCATTTT
CASSLESGEGSQPQHF
>TRBD1|-|TRBJ2-7|TRBV4-1
TGCGCCAGCAGCCAAGGCCCACAGGGGGCTTCCTACGAGCAGTACTTC
CASSQGPQGASYEQYF
>TRBD2|-|TRBJ2-5|TRBV7-2
TGTGCCAGCAGCTTAGCGCTCCGGGGGGGCGGGGAGACCCAGTACTTC
CASSLALRGGGETQYF
>TRBD1|-|TRBJ1-3|TRBV7-8
TGTGCCAGCAGCCGGGACAGGGTCTCTGGAAACACCATATATTTT
CASSRDRVSGNTIYF
>-|-|TRBJ1-5|TRBV7-8
TGTGCCAGCAGCTTAGCGCCCACAGGGTCCCAGCCCCAGCATTTT
CASSLAPTGSQPQHF
>TRBD2|-|TRBJ2-5|TRBV7-6
TGTGCCAGCAGCCCATGGGTAGCGGGCAAAGAGACCCAGTACTTC
CASSPWVAGKETQYF
>-|-|TRBJ1-5|TRBV30
TGTGCCTGGAGCCTAGGCTTGTCCGGAGGACAGCCCCAGCATTTT
CAWSLGLSGGQPQHF
>-|-|TRBJ2-7|TRBV5-5
TGTGCCAGCAGCTCGGACAACTCCTACGAGCAGTACTTC
CASSSDNSYEQYF
>TRBD2|once|TRBJ2-5|TRBV2
TGTGCCAGCAGTCAAGGGCAATTAGCGGGAGATGGTGCGGAGACCCAGTACTTC
CASSQGQLAGDGAETQYF
>TRBD2|-|TRBJ2-7|TRBV6-6
TGTGCCAGCAGTTATTCGTCCCTAGCGGGAAGGTACGAGCAGTACTTC
CASSYSSLAGRYEQYF
>-|-|TRBJ2-2|TRBV21-1
TGTGCCAGCGGGACTAGCAACACCGGGGAGCTGTTTTTT
CASGTSNTGELFF
>-|once|TRBJ2-5|TRBV30
TGTGCCTGGAGTGTTCCCACGGGGACCCAGTACTTC
CAWSVPTGTQYF
>-|-|TRBJ2-7|TRBV7-6
TGTGCCAGCAGCTTAGGCCTAGCGCCTACTTACGAGCAGTACTTC
CASSLGLAPTYEQYF
>TRBD1|-|TRBJ2-7|TRBV11-2
TGTGCCAGCAGCAGAGACAGGGGGCTCGAGCAGTACTTC
CASSRDRGLEQYF
>TRBD2|-|TRBJ2-3|TRBV9
TGTGCCAGCAGCCGGGACTACGCCACAGATACGCAGTATTTT
CASSRDYATDTQYF